This T cell receptor (beta chain) derives from a study of T cell changes during pregnancy in multiple sclerosis. The CDR3 length is 16 residues. Trimming left V 4 bases short and J 6 bases short, with 19 bases between. From germline, CDR1 is SGHVS and CDR2 FQNEAQ. The data were produced by immunoSEQ multiplex PCR, yet TCRdb's version contains in-frame clones alone and is incomplete. This table holds 45,000 to 55,000 clones, 90% found once. The V gene is TRBV7-8, the J gene TRBJ2-1; weak D call: TRBD2 (6 bases). The material sequenced was peripheral blood, taken in the first trimester of pregnancy. This clonotype was obtained from a female donor in good health, enrolled as a control in a pregnancy study. CDR3 coding DNA: TGTGCCAGCAGCTCCCGCCCTAGCGACGGGGTCAATGAGCAGTTCTTC. Residues: CASSSRPSDGVNEQFF.